These T cell receptor beta chains were read from a single sample in a study of blood T cell repertoires in COVID-19. Method: immunoSEQ multiplex PCR; TCRdb's copy keeps in-frame clones and lacks some. The table lists 150,000 to 200,000 clones, roughly four fifths of them singletons. Sequenced material: peripheral blood. The receptors stem from a human donor in a cohort sampled during active COVID-19. CDR3s include the opening cysteine and the closing phenylalanine or tryptophan. D genes are given only for firm matches. Rows give clone size only sometimes, using once, few, many, or a class for an expanded clone.

>TRBJ1-1|.|TRBD1|TRBV7-7
CASSLGQGYEAFF
TGTGCCAGCAGCTTGGGACAGGGGTATGAAGCTTTCTTT
>TRBJ2-3|.|TRBD1|TRBV18
CASSPGQANTDTQYF
TGTGCCAGTTCCCCGGGACAGGCCAACACAGATACGCAGTATTTT
>TRBJ2-5|.|TRBD1|TRBV10-3
CAISEGTGGAHETQYF
TGTGCCATCAGTGAGGGGACAGGGGGCGCCCACGAGACCCAGTACTTC
>TRBJ2-2|.|.|TRBV7-9
CASSLLGLESGELFF
TGTGCCAGCAGCTTACTCGGGTTAGAGTCCGGGGAGCTGTTTTTT
>TRBJ2-1|.|TRBD1|TRBV19
CASPSPQGSYNEQFF
TGTGCCAGTCCTAGCCCACAGGGGTCTTACAATGAGCAGTTCTTC
>TRBJ1-1|.|.|TRBV2
CASSGQGPKMGTEAFF
TGTGCCAGCAGTGGGCAGGGCCCGAAGATGGGCACTGAAGCTTTCTTT
>TRBJ2-7|.|TRBD1|TRBV6-2/TRBV6-3
CASSFGWTGWNF
TGTGCCAGCAGCTTCGGCTGGACAGGTTGGAACTTC
>TRBJ2-1|.|.|TRBV30
CAWIPRRANNEQFF
TGTGCCTGGATCCCTAGGAGGGCGAACAATGAGCAGTTCTTC
>TRBJ2-1|few|.|TRBV14
CASSRSWTAYNEQFF
TGTGCCAGCAGCCGCTCATGGACAGCCTACAATGAGCAGTTCTTC
>TRBJ1-4|.|TRBD1|TRBV4-3
CASSQDPGQGAANEKLFF
TGCGCCAGCAGCCAAGATCCGGGACAGGGGGCGGCTAATGAAAAACTGTTTTTT
>TRBJ2-7|few|.|TRBV29-1
CSVREVPGNYEQYF
TGCAGCGTGAGGGAGGTGCCTGGGAACTACGAGCAGTACTTC
>TRBJ1-2|.|.|TRBV25-1
CASSESGVYTF
TGTGCCAGCAGTGAATCCGGGGTGTACACCTTC
>TRBJ2-3|.|.|TRBV5-6
CASSRIGQPDTQYF
TGTGCCAGCAGCCGGATCGGACAGCCAGATACGCAGTATTTT
>TRBJ2-3|many|TRBD2|TRBV7-3
CASSSLAGARDTQYF
TGTGCCAGCAGCTCCCTAGCGGGAGCGAGAGATACGCAGTATTTT
>TRBJ1-6|.|TRBD1|TRBV9
CASSGPQGDSPLHF
TGTGCCAGCAGCGGCCCACAGGGGGATTCACCCCTCCACTTT
>TRBJ2-1|.|TRBD2|TRBV18
CASSPGLAGSSYNEQFF
TGTGCCAGCTCACCCGGACTAGCGGGGAGCTCCTACAATGAGCAGTTCTTC
>TRBJ2-7|once|.|TRBV20-1
CSAPGHSEQYF
TGCAGTGCGCCGGGACACAGCGAGCAGTACTTC
>TRBJ1-5|.|.|TRBV11-2
CASSLRGPGTDQPQHF
TGTGCCAGCAGCTTAAGGGGCCCGGGCACCGATCAGCCCCAGCATTTT
>TRBJ1-5|.|.|TRBV30
CAWTKGAGFEPQHF
TGTGCCTGGACCAAAGGGGCGGGATTTGAGCCCCAGCATTTT
>TRBJ1-6|.|.|TRBV2
CASRKGDSPLHF
TGTGCCAGCAGGAAGGGGGATTCACCCCTCCACTTT
>TRBJ2-1|.|TRBD2|TRBV9
CASSVVASGSSYNEQFF
TGTGCCAGCAGCGTAGTGGCTAGCGGGAGCTCCTACAATGAGCAGTTCTTC
>TRBJ2-5|.|.|TRBV6-2/TRBV6-3
CASSSPYQETQYF
TGTGCCAGCAGTTCTCCGTACCAAGAGACCCAGTACTTC
>TRBJ1-1|.|.|TRBV6-2/TRBV6-3
CASSWPVAVEAFF
TGTGCCAGCAGTTGGCCCGTGGCAGTTGAAGCTTTCTTT
>TRBJ2-5|.|.|TRBV6-2/TRBV6-3
CASSYGRAYQETQYF
TGTGCCAGCAGTTACGGCAGGGCATACCAAGAGACCCAGTACTTC
>TRBJ2-7|.|TRBD1|TRBV6-5
CASSFIPGTGNGEQYF
TGTGCCAGCAGTTTCATACCCGGGACAGGGAATGGCGAGCAGTACTTC
>TRBJ1-1|.|TRBD1|TRBV6-5
CASRLAGTGDTEAFF
TGTGCCAGCCGTTTGGCCGGGACAGGGGACACTGAAGCTTTCTTT
>TRBJ2-1|.|TRBD2|TRBV27
CASRKQLAGGHEQFF
TGTGCCAGCAGAAAACAACTAGCGGGGGGGCATGAGCAGTTCTTC
>TRBJ1-6|.|.|TRBV7-9
CASSLLRSRNSPLHF
TGTGCCAGCAGCTTACTCCGCAGCAGGAATTCACCCCTCCACTTT
>TRBJ1-2|.|.|TRBV29-1
CSVEGGLGNYGYTF
TGCAGCGTTGAAGGAGGTTTGGGTAACTATGGCTACACCTTC
>TRBJ1-3|.|.|TRBV20-1
CSASAGAGNTIYF
TGCAGTGCTAGTGCCGGGGCTGGAAACACCATATATTTT
>TRBJ2-7|.|TRBD2|TRBV27
CASSLREGNEQYF
TGTGCCAGCAGTTTAAGGGAGGGGAACGAGCAGTACTTC
>TRBJ2-4|.|.|TRBV6-5
CANKWTREAKNIQYF
TGTGCCAACAAATGGACCCGGGAGGCCAAAAACATTCAGTACTTC